This T cell receptor beta chain was sequenced during a study of liver allograft versus peripheral blood T cells. Study information: Transplanted-liver and recipient peripheral blood T cell receptor repertoires were compared.

This clonotype ranks as medium-sized. TCRdb re-called the reads through MiXCR, storing one row per CDR3 protein. This sample yields approximately 7,000 distinct CDR3 sequences, of which approximately 15% are seen a single time; over 7% belongs to the top ten. This receptor was taken from a human patient who had a liver transplant. Certain T cells may be donor cells from the graft.

In DNA form, the CDR3 reads TGTGCCAGCTCACCGAACCTTGTTCGAAGGGAGACCCAGTACTTC. Its translation: CASSPNLVRRETQYF. The chain combines TRBV18 with TRBJ2-5, with D unresolved. The germline gives CDR1 KGHSH, CDR2 LQKENI. This CDR3 contains 15 residues. The V end lost 3 bases, the J end lost 5 bases, and 16 bases lay between the germline ends.